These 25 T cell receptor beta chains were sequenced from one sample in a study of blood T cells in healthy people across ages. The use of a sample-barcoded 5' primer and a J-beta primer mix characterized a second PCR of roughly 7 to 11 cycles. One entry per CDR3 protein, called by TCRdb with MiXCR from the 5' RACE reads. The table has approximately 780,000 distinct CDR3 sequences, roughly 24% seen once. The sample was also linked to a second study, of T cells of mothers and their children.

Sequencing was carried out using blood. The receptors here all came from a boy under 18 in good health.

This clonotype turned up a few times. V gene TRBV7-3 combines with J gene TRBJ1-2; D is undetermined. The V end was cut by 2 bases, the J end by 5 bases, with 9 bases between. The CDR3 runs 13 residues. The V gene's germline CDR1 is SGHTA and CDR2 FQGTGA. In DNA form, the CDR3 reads TGTGCCAGCAGCTTAGACGGGAAGTATGGCTACACCTTC. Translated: CASSLDGKYGYTF.

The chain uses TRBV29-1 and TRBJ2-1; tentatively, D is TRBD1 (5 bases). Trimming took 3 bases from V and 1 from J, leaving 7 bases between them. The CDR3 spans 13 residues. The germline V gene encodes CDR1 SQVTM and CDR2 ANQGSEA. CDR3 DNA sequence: TGCAGCGTTGAGTACAGGTCCTACAATGAGCAGTTCTTC. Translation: CSVEYRSYNEQFF.

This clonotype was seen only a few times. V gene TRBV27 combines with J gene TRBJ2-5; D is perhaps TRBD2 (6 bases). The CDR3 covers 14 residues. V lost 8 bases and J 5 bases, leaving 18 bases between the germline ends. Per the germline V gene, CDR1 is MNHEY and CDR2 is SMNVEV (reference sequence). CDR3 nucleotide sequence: TGTGCCAGCCGACCGTGGGGGGTGGGGGAGACCCAGTACTTC. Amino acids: CASRPWGVGETQYF.

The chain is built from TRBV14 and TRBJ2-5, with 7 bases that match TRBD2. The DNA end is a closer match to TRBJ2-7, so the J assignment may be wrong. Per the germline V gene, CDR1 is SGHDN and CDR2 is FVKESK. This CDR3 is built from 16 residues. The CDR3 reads CASSQFIGGNGYEQYF. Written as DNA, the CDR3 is TGTGCCAGCAGCCAATTCATCGGGGGGAATGGGTACGAGCAGTACTTC.

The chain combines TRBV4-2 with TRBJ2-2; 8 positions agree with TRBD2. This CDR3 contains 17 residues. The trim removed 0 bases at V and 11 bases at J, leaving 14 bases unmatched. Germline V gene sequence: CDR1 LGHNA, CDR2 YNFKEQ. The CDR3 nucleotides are TGTGCCAGCAGCCAAGAGTCTAGCGGGCCCCTGATCGGAGAGCTGTTTTTT. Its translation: CASSQESSGPLIGELFF.

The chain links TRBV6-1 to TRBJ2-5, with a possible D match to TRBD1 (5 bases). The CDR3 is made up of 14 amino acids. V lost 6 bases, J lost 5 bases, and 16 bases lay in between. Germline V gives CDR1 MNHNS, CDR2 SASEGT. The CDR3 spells CASSSAGLDETQYF. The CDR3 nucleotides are TGTGCCAGCAGCTCGGCAGGGTTAGATGAGACCCAGTACTTC.

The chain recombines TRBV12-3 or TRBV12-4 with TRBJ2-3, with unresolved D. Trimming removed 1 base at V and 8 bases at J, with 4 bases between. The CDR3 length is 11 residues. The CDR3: CASSLDATQYF. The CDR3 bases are TGTGCCAGCAGTTTAGATGCTACGCAGTATTTT.

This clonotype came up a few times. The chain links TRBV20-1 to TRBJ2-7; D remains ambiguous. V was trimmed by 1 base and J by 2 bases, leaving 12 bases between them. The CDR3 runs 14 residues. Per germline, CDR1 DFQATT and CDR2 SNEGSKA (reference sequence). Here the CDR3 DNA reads TGCAGTGCTAGAGGGCTAAGGCAGACCTACGAGCAGTACTTC. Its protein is CSARGLRQTYEQYF.

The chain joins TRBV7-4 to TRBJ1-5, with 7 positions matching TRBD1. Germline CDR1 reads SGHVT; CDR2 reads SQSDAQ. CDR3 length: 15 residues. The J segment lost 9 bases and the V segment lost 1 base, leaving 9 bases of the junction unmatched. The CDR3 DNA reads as TGTGCCAGCAGCTTAGAAGCGGGACAGATGGGGCCCCAGCATTTT. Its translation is CASSLEAGQMGPQHF.

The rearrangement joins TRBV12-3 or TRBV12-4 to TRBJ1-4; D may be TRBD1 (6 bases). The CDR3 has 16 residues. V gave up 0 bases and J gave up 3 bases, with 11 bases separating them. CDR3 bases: TGTGCCAGCAGTTTAGCGTTACAGGGACCTAATGAAAAACTGTTTTTT. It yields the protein CASSLALQGPNEKLFF.

DNA for the CDR3: TGCACCTCACCGGGCCAGGAGACCTATGGCTACACCTTC. This encodes CTSPGQETYGYTF. The rearrangement links TRBV20-1 to TRBJ1-2, with unresolved D. The CDR3 runs to 13 residues. Germline lookup yields CDR1 DFQATT and CDR2 SNEGSKA (reference sequence).

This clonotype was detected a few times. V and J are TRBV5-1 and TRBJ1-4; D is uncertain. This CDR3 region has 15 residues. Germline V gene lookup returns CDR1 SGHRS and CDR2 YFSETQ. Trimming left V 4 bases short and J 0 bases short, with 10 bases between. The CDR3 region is CASSPTHATNEKLFF. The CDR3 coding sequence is TGCGCCAGCAGCCCGACACACGCAACTAATGAAAAACTGTTTTTT.

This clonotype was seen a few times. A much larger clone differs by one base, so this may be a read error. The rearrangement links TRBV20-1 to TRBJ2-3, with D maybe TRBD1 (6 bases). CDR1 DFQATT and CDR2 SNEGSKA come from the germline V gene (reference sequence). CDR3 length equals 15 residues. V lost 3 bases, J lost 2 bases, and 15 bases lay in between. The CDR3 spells CSARDSLTNTDTQYF. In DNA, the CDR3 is TGCAGTGCTAGGGACAGTTTGACTAACACAGATACGCAGTATTTT.

The CDR3 sequence is CASSLQPGQGAYEQYF. The DNA for the CDR3 is TGTGCCAGCAGTTTGCAACCGGGACAGGGGGCCTACGAGCAGTACTTC. The chain is built from TRBV28 and TRBJ2-5, with TRBD1 matching 11 bases. The closer fit of TRBJ2-7 to the DNA end suggests the J call may be wrong. Germline V lookup: CDR1 MDHEN, CDR2 SYDVKM. The CDR3 length is 16 residues.

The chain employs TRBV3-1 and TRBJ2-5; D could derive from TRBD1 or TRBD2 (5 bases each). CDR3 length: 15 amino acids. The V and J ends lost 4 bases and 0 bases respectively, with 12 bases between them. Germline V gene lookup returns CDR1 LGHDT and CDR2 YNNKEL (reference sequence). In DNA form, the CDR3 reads TGTGCCAGCAGCCCCCCTGAGGGGAACCAAGAGACCCAGTACTTC. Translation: CASSPPEGNQETQYF.

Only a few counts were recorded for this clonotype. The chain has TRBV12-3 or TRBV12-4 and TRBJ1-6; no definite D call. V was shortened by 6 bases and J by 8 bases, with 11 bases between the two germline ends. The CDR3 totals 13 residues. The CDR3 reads CASSPDADSPLHF. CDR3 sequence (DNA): TGTGCCAGCAGCCCTGATGCGGATTCACCCCTCCACTTT.

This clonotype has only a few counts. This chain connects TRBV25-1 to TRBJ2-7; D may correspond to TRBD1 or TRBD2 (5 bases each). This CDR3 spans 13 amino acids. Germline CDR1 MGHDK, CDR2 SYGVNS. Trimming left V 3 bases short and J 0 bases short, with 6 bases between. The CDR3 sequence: CASSEGVSYEQYF. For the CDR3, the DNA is TGTGCCAGCAGTGAGGGGGTCTCCTACGAGCAGTACTTC.

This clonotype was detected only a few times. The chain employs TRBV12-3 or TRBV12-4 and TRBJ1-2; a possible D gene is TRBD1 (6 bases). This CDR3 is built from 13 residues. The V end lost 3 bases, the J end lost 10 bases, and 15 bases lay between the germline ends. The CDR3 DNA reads TGTGCCAGCAGTTTTGGGCAGGTGGGGGCCTACACCTTC. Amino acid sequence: CASSFGQVGAYTF.

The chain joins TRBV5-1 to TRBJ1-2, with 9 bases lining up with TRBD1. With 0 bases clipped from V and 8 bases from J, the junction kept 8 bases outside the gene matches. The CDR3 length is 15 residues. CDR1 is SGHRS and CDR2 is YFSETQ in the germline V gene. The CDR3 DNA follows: TGCGCCAGCAGCTTGGTTCCACAGGGGGCAGGGGGCTACACCTTC. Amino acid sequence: CASSLVPQGAGGYTF.

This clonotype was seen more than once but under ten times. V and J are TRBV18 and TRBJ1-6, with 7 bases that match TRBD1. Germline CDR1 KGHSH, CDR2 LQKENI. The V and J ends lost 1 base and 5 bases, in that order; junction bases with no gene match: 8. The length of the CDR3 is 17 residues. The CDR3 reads CASSPHRDSGDNSPLHF. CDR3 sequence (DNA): TGTGCCAGCTCACCACACCGGGACAGTGGGGATAATTCACCCCTCCACTTT.

In DNA, the CDR3 is TGCAGCATGGCAGGGGGTGTCGGGGAGCTGTTTTTT. Protein sequence: CSMAGGVGELFF. The chain joins TRBV20-1 to TRBJ2-2; the match to TRBD1 covers 7 bases. Germline CDR1 is DFQATT and CDR2 is SNEGSKA (reference sequence). The CDR3 covers 12 residues.

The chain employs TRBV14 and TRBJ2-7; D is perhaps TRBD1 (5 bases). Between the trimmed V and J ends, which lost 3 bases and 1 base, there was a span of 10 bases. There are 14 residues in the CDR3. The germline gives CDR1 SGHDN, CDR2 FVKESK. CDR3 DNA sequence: TGTGCCAGCAGCCAGGAGACAGAGTCCTACGAGCAGTACTTC. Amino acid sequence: CASSQETESYEQYF. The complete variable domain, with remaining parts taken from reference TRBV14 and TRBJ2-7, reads EAGVTQFPSHSVIEKGQTVTLRCDPISGHDNLYWYRRVMGKEIKFLLHFVKESKQDESGMPNNRFLAERTGGTYSTLKVQPAELEDSGVYFCASSQETESYEQYFGPGTRLTVT.

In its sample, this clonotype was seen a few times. The CDR3 region is CASAPGLAGQETQYF. DNA for the CDR3: TGCGCCAGCGCTCCGGGACTAGCGGGGCAAGAGACCCAGTACTTC. The V gene is TRBV5-1, the J gene TRBJ2-5, with 13 bases matching TRBD2. Germline V gene sequence: CDR1 SGHRS, CDR2 YFSETQ. J lost 2 bases, V lost 7 bases, and 5 bases had no gene match. The CDR3 has 15 residues.

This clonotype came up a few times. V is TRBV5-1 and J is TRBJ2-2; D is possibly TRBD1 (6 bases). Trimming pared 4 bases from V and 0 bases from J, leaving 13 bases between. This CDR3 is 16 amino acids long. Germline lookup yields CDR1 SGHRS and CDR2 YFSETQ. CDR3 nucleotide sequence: TGCGCCAGCAGCAGGACAGTGGGGACGAACACCGGGGAGCTGTTTTTT. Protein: CASSRTVGTNTGELFF.

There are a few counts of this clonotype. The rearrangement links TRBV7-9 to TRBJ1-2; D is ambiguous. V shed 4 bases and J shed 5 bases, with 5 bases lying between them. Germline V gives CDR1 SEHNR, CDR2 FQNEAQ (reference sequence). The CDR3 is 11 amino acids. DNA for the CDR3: TGTGCCAGCAGCTACCTTTATGGCTACACCTTC. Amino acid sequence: CASSYLYGYTF.